This T cell receptor beta chain originates from a study of cytomegalovirus exposure and HLA in healthy donors. A multiplex PCR was run with 60 Vbeta primers and 13 Jbeta primers. Methods used by the authors: The count from a later analysis was tens of millions of unique TCR beta chains, about 9.9 million of them shared. The repertoire was sequenced with immunoSEQ multiplex PCR; TCRdb's copy has only in-frame clones and lacks some. That table furnishes V, J and clone size, whereas the DNA furnished D and trimming. The sample yields 150,000 or so clones, of which the top ten take up roughly 1.9%. The CDR3 is made up of 13 amino acids. The germline CDR1 and CDR2 sequences are MNHNS and SASEGT. Trimming stripped 2 bases from V and 6 bases from J, with 10 bases between. Remarks on this clone: The target antigen is unknown.

Study results and caveats: V- and J-gene trimming in TCR beta was tied to a missense DCLRE1C variant by an analysis performed later. For presence/absence analyses, sequencing depth was assumed to be roughly uniform across donors.

This sequence originates from a man aged 25-40 years in good health and CMV-seronegative. This rearrangement joins TRBV6-1 to TRBJ1-1; possible D gene TRBD1, 5 bases. Material: PBMCs. The CDR3 DNA follows: TGTGCCAGCAGTGAACAGGGTATCGCTGAAGCTTTCTTT. This translates into CASSEQGIAEAFF.